Sequencing of this T cell receptor beta chain was carried out in a study of blood T cell repertoires in COVID-19. Study background: PBMCs, B-cell-depleted T cells, or T cells were the source of the cDNA or gDNA that made up the material.

Germline lookup yields CDR1 SGHRS and CDR2 YFSETQ. The CDR3 sequence is 13 residues long. Trimming pared 0 bases from V and 6 bases from J, leaving 9 bases between. Original handling: Amplification from reference gene primers served as the basis for estimated nucleated cell counts. Profiling relied on immunoSEQ multiplex PCR, and the TCRdb table lists in-frame clones only, not all of them. For V, J and clone size, that table is used; D and trimming come from the DNA. Altogether roughly 99,000 clones are present, approximately 88% being singletons, with the ten largest covering 6.8%. The receptor comes from a man aged 45-65 years with active or convalescent COVID-19. The chain recombines TRBV5-1 with TRBJ1-2; possibly TRBD1 for D (6 bases). Specimen: peripheral blood. CDR3 region: CASSLASGDGYTF. As DNA, the CDR3 is TGCGCCAGCAGCTTGGCCTCAGGGGATGGCTACACCTTC.